The 32 T cell receptor beta chains reported below all come from one sample, sequenced in a study of blood T cell repertoires in COVID-19. Produced via immunoSEQ multiplex PCR; TCRdb's table is partial and in-frame only. The sample consists of over 150,000 clones, about nine tenths of them appearing once. Specimen: peripheral blood. These receptor sequences come from a young man who had recovered from COVID-19.

The sample holds one count of this clone. The chain is built from TRBV3-1 (or the pseudogene TRBV3-2) and TRBJ2-1, with 11 bases that match TRBD2. Looked up from germline, CDR1 is LGHDT and CDR2 is YNNKEL (reference sequence). The CDR3 totals 16 residues. V lost 3 bases and J lost 5; bases outside the gene matches: 6. The CDR3: CASSHGPLAGDNEQFF. The CDR3 nucleotides read TGTGCCAGCAGCCATGGTCCACTAGCGGGAGACAATGAGCAGTTCTTC.

The chain recombines TRBV29-1 with TRBJ1-3, with no clear D. The ends were cut back, 4 bases at V and 0 bases at J, with 13 bases in the middle. Germline V CDR1 and CDR2: SQVTM, ANQGSEA. The CDR3 spans 15 residues. For the CDR3, the DNA is TGCAGCGTTGCAGACCGAGACACCTCTGGAAACACCATATATTTT. Translation gives CSVADRDTSGNTIYF.

The V and J genes are TRBV28 and TRBJ2-3, with D unclear. V was cut by 5 bases and J by 0 bases, with 15 bases left in between. The germline CDR1 and CDR2 sequences are MDHEN and SYDVKM. This CDR3 is built from 16 residues. In nucleotides, the CDR3 is TGTGCCAGCAGTCGGTGGGCTGCTTCTAGCACAGATACGCAGTATTTT. As protein: CASSRWAASSTDTQYF.

The V gene is TRBV28, the J gene TRBJ2-1; 11 bases line up with TRBD2. Per the germline V gene, CDR1 is MDHEN and CDR2 is SYDVKM. The CDR3 extends over 16 amino acids. The J segment lost 4 bases and the V segment lost 4 bases, leaving 6 bases of the junction unmatched. The CDR3 region is CASSSGIAGGYNEQFF. The DNA of the CDR3 is TGTGCCAGCAGTTCTGGGATAGCGGGAGGGTACAATGAGCAGTTCTTC.

The rearrangement joins TRBV4-3 to TRBJ2-7; D possibly corresponds to TRBD2 (5 bases). V was shortened by 4 bases and J by 3 bases, with 10 bases between the two germline ends. The CDR3 loop spans 13 amino acids. Germline CDR1 LGHNA, CDR2 YSLEER. CDR3 in DNA: TGCGCCAGCAGCCTGAGTCGGGGCTACGAGCAGTACTTC. Its translation is CASSLSRGYEQYF.

This chain connects TRBV27 to TRBJ1-2; D unclear. The ends were cut back, 5 bases at V and 4 bases at J, with 14 bases in the middle. The CDR3 sequence is 14 residues long. Per the germline V gene, CDR1 is MNHEY and CDR2 is SMNVEV (reference sequence). The CDR3 DNA reads TGTGCCAGCAGTGCGGGCCCTTCTGCCTATGGCTACACCTTC. Protein: CASSAGPSAYGYTF.

This clone was detected only once. The J gene is TRBJ1-1, the V gene TRBV7-9; D not resolved. V lost 5 bases, J lost 1 base, and 17 bases lay in between. Germline CDR1 SEHNR, CDR2 FQNEAQ (reference sequence). The CDR3 is 16 amino acids. The CDR3, as DNA: TGTGCCAGCAGCCCGTCCCGGGTAAGCGCGAACACTGAAGCTTTCTTT. Protein: CASSPSRVSANTEAFF.

This clone has only a few counts. The chain combines TRBV4-3 with TRBJ1-1, with no clear D. Trimming cost V 0 bases and J 2 bases, with 7 bases left between them. From germline, CDR1 is LGHNA and CDR2 YSLEER. This CDR3 is 14 amino acids long. The CDR3 DNA reads TGCGCCAGCAGCCAAGAACCGAGAAACACTGAAGCTTTCTTT. Its protein product is CASSQEPRNTEAFF.

The chain links TRBV7-3 to TRBJ2-1; the match to TRBD2 covers 12 bases. Germline CDR1 and CDR2: SGHTA and FQGTGA. Trimming removed 5 bases from V and 7 bases from J; junction bases left unmatched: 12. The CDR3 covers 17 residues. Here the CDR3 reads CASSPRFLAGGRNEQFF. CDR3 in DNA: TGTGCCAGCAGCCCTCGATTTCTAGCGGGAGGGAGGAATGAGCAGTTCTTC.

In its sample, this clone was seen a few times. The chain is built from TRBV7-9 and TRBJ2-3; D is unclear. V shed 1 base and J shed 2 bases, with 10 bases lying between them. This CDR3 is built from 15 residues. Germline lookup yields CDR1 SEHNR and CDR2 FQNEAQ (reference sequence). CDR3 in DNA: TGTGCCAGCAGCTTAGGTCCAGTGCCCACAGATACGCAGTATTTT. It is translated as CASSLGPVPTDTQYF.

This rearrangement joins TRBV12-3 or TRBV12-4 to TRBJ1-1; D is ambiguous. This CDR3 comprises 13 residues. V was shortened by 6 bases and J by 1 base, with 9 bases between the two germline ends. The CDR3 DNA sequence: TGTGCCAGCAGCGTGGCGGGGAACACTGAAGCTTTCTTT. Residues: CASSVAGNTEAFF.

A word on this clone: The junction departs from the called germline gene at one end, perhaps through a read error. This rearrangement joins TRBV6-2 or TRBV6-3 to TRBJ1-2; D is unclear. There are 11 residues in the CDR3. Germline CDR1 reads MNHEY; CDR2 reads SVGEGT. The CDR3 loop reads CASSYAYVYTF. CDR3 nucleotides: TGTGCCAGCAGTTACGCCTATGTCTACACCTTC.

The chain combines TRBV12-3 or TRBV12-4 with TRBJ2-7, with D perhaps TRBD1 (5 bases). The CDR3 contains 13 residues. V was pared by 7 bases and J by 4 bases, with 14 bases between. CDR3 DNA sequence: TGTGCCAGCACCCTAGGGGCGGCGTACGAGCAGTACTTC. Protein: CASTLGAAYEQYF.

CDR3 loop: CASSLFWGLEQYF. The CDR3 region has the DNA TGTGCCAGCAGTTTATTCTGGGGCCTCGAGCAGTACTTC. The chain has TRBV27 and TRBJ2-7; D perhaps matches TRBD1 (5 bases). CDR1 MNHEY and CDR2 SMNVEV come from the germline V gene (reference sequence). Trimming shortened V by 1 base and J by 6 bases, and 10 bases separated the two germline ends. The CDR3 runs 13 residues.

The table lists this clone with a count of one. The chain joins TRBV28 to TRBJ2-4; D gene unclear. V gave up 2 bases and J gave up 3 bases, with 8 bases separating them. Per germline, CDR1 MDHEN and CDR2 SYDVKM. The CDR3 has 14 residues. The CDR3: CASSLRSGKNIQYF. The DNA of the CDR3 is TGTGCCAGCAGTTTAAGGTCAGGCAAAAACATTCAGTACTTC.

V is TRBV7-9 and J is TRBJ2-6; 8 bases are a match to TRBD1. With V trimmed by 5 bases and J by 4 bases, 4 bases remained unmatched. Germline CDR1 and CDR2: SEHNR and FQNEAQ (reference sequence). The CDR3 extends over 15 amino acids. CDR3 protein: CASSRTGRGANVLTF. CDR3 sequence (DNA): TGTGCCAGCAGCCGGACAGGGAGAGGGGCCAACGTCCTGACTTTC.

The CDR3: CASRLLAGDRGEQYF. In DNA form, the CDR3 reads TGTGCCAGCAGATTACTAGCGGGAGATCGTGGCGAGCAGTACTTC. The J gene is TRBJ2-7, the V gene TRBV7-6, with 11 bases fitting TRBD2. Germline CDR1 SGHVS, CDR2 FNYEAQ. V trimming: 6 bases; J trimming: 6 bases; junction bases outside the gene matches: 10. The length of the CDR3 is 15 residues.

V usage is TRBV11-2 and J usage is TRBJ2-3; 9 positions agree with TRBD2. The CDR3 consists of 17 residues. The germline V gene has CDR1 SGHAT and CDR2 FQNNGV. V was clipped by 2 bases and J by 0 bases; unmatched bases: 6. CDR3 residues: CASSLSLAGMSTDTQYF. The DNA for the CDR3 is TGTGCCAGCAGCTTAAGCCTAGCGGGAATGAGCACAGATACGCAGTATTTT.

The gene calls are TRBV11-2 and TRBJ2-7; TRBD2 agrees at 7 bases. The CDR3 length is 16 residues. V was clipped by 3 bases and J by 5 bases; unmatched bases: 13. Germline V lookup: CDR1 SGHAT, CDR2 FQNNGV. The CDR3 nucleotides are TGTGCCAGCAGCTTGGAAGGGCGACTAGCTATCAACGAGCAGTACTTC. Protein: CASSLEGRLAINEQYF.

V usage is TRBV27 and J usage is TRBJ1-1, with D maybe TRBD1 (6 bases). Looked up from germline, CDR1 is MNHEY and CDR2 is SMNVEV (reference sequence). This CDR3 contains 13 residues. Trimming cost V 3 bases and J 4 bases, with 9 bases left between them. The CDR3: CASSFQGGTEAFF. The CDR3 DNA is TGTGCCAGCAGTTTTCAAGGGGGCACTGAAGCTTTCTTT.

This clone has a single count. This chain connects TRBV7-6 to TRBJ1-1; unclear D gene. Deletions cut 3 bases from V and 3 bases from J, with 20 bases between. This CDR3 has 17 amino acids. Looked up from germline, CDR1 is SGHVS and CDR2 is FNYEAQ. CDR3 nucleotides: TGTGCCAGCAGCTTGCTAAGGGCGGAGGGAGTGGACACTGAAGCTTTCTTT. Translating gives CASSLLRAEGVDTEAFF.

CDR3 sequence: CASSLGPGFADTQYF. The CDR3 DNA is TGTGCCAGCAGCCTCGGCCCAGGATTCGCAGATACGCAGTATTTT. This chain joins TRBV11-2 and TRBJ2-3; D is unclear. Germline CDR1 SGHAT, CDR2 FQNNGV. The CDR3 runs 15 residues. With 5 bases removed from V and 4 bases from J, the gap between germline ends came to 16 bases.

The V call is TRBV5-6, the J call TRBJ1-2; no definite D call. The CDR3 is 15 residues long. Trimming removed 0 bases from V and 2 bases from J, with 11 bases in between. Germline V gene data show CDR1 as SGHDT and CDR2 as YYEEEE. CDR3 nucleotides: TGTGCCAGCAGCTTGGGAAGCCTATCGAACTATGGCTACACCTTC. Protein product: CASSLGSLSNYGYTF.

The CDR3 DNA reads TGTGCCAGCTCACCATTTGGAGACGAGCAGTTCTTC. Protein sequence: CASSPFGDEQFF. This chain uses TRBV18 with TRBJ2-1; D remains unclear. Trimming took 2 bases from V and 10 from J, leaving 9 bases between them. Germline V gene sequence: CDR1 KGHSH, CDR2 LQKENI. The length of the CDR3 is 12 residues.

J is TRBJ2-5 and V is TRBV11-2; no firm D call. This CDR3 region has 13 residues. The V end lost 1 base, the J end lost 7 bases, and 10 bases lay between the germline ends. The germline V gene has CDR1 SGHAT and CDR2 FQNNGV. CDR3 coding DNA: TGTGCCAGCAGCTTAGGGTCCGGGTGGACCCAGTACTTC. Amino acid sequence: CASSLGSGWTQYF.

Regarding this clone: One junction end does not reproduce the germline sequence, and a read error may be involved. V and J are TRBV6-1 and TRBJ1-4; TRBD1 is a possible D gene (6 bases). The CDR3 is made up of 15 amino acids. CDR1 and CDR2 from the germline V gene are MNHNS and SASEGT. CDR3 sequence reads: CASREGGSGNEKLFF. Written as DNA, the CDR3 is TGTGCCAGCAGGGAAGGGGGATCGGGGAATGAAAAACTGTTTTTT.

The chain carries TRBV9 and TRBJ2-3; 7 bases map to TRBD2. This CDR3 spans 12 amino acids. Trimming at V came to 3 bases and at J to 10 bases, leaving 5 bases not matched to a gene. Germline V gene sequence: CDR1 SGDLS, CDR2 YYNGEE. The CDR3 here is CASSGPGLAQYF. The CDR3 DNA follows: TGTGCCAGCAGCGGGCCCGGACTAGCGCAGTATTTT.

The rearrangement links TRBV10-3 to TRBJ1-1, with D maybe TRBD1 (5 bases). Germline loops: CDR1 ENHRY, CDR2 SYGVKD. The CDR3 is made up of 14 amino acids. V lost 4 bases to trimming and J lost 3 bases, with 12 bases between them. The CDR3, as DNA: TGTGCCATCAGTGGGACCGGGACTGACACTGAAGCTTTCTTT. It yields the protein CAISGTGTDTEAFF.

V is TRBV4-3 and J is TRBJ2-7, with 9 bases aligning to TRBD2. The germline V gene has CDR1 LGHNA and CDR2 YSLEER. The CDR3 spans 15 residues. Losses at the gene ends were 1 base for V and 4 bases for J; bases not matched to a gene: 5. The CDR3 spells CASSQASGKTYEQYF. The DNA for the CDR3 is TGCGCCAGCAGCCAAGCTAGCGGGAAGACGTACGAGCAGTACTTC.

CDR3 region: CASSARTGRAGELFF. CDR3 DNA: TGTGCCAGCAGCGCTCGGACAGGTCGGGCCGGGGAGCTGTTTTTT. The genes are TRBV9 and TRBJ2-2, with TRBD1 matching over 7 bases. Germline loops: CDR1 SGDLS, CDR2 YYNGEE. Losses at the gene ends were 3 bases for V and 6 bases for J; bases not matched to a gene: 8. The CDR3 covers 15 residues.

The chain has TRBV4-2 and TRBJ2-7; TRBD1 matches at 8 bases. V dropped 1 base and J dropped 5; count of bases not matched to a gene: 7. The CDR3 consists of 15 residues. Per the germline V gene, CDR1 is LGHNA and CDR2 is YNFKEQ. CDR3 sequence reads: CASSQGGQGRDEQYF. The CDR3 DNA follows: TGTGCCAGCAGCCAAGGCGGACAGGGAAGGGACGAGCAGTACTTC.

This sequence joins TRBV25-1 and TRBJ1-3, with a tentative D call TRBD1 (6 bases). The V and J ends lost 7 bases and 4 bases respectively, with 17 bases between them. This CDR3 spans 15 amino acids. Germline CDR1 reads MGHDK; CDR2 reads SYGVNS. The CDR3 is CASTESGGLGNTIYF. The CDR3 DNA reads TGTGCCAGCACGGAAAGCGGGGGCTTAGGAAACACCATATATTTT. Full variable domain (rest looked up from reference TRBV25-1 and TRBJ1-3): EADIYQTPRYLVIGTGKKITLECSQTMGHDKMYWYQQDPGMELHLIHYSYGVNSTEKGDLSSESTVSRIRTEHFPLTLESARPSHTSQYLCASTESGGLGNTIYFGEGSWLTVV.